The clone carrying this TCR beta chain was recorded many times. Antigen specificity is unknown. The read ends 3 residues early relative to the CDR3; the germline J gene fills the gap. The germline V gene has CDR1 SGHDT and CDR2 YYEEEE. V lost 4 bases, J lost 10 bases, and 8 bases stayed unmatched. This CDR3 is built from 14 residues. This entry is derived from a study of T cell clonality in common variable immunodeficiency. Sequencing was performed with immunoSEQ multiplex PCR; in TCRdb, only in-frame clones are kept and a portion is missing. The sample was found to contain about 34,000 clones, and every one recurs. Study conclusions and caveats: T cell subpopulation sequencing would be needed to explain CVID clonality. Shared TCRbeta clones were fewer between CVID subjects than controls. Reportedly, TCR beta sequences from common variable immunodeficiency showed fewer deletions and N-nucleotide insertions.

This chain links TRBV5-6 with TRBJ1-6; 7 bases are shared with TRBD1. The source is a human donor with common variable immunodeficiency. Sequenced: peripheral blood mononuclear cells. CDR3 in amino acids: CASSPRQGGSPLHF. The covered CDR3 bases are TGTGCCAGCAGCCCCAGACAGGGTGGGTCACCC.